The rows below give T cell receptor beta chains drawn from one sample of a study of T cells after yellow fever vaccination. TCRdb independently ran MiXCR on the 5' RACE reads; one entry per CDR3 protein. The sample yields around 260,000 distinct CDR3 sequences, around 4.9% seen once. Source: CD4+ T cells sorted from PBMCs, taken on the day of the yellow fever booster vaccination. Source of these receptors: a man between 18 and 29 years old who received the YFV17D yellow fever vaccine. CDR3s include the opening cysteine and the closing phenylalanine or tryptophan. Each record gives: clone size, J gene, D gene, V gene, CDR3 length, CDR3 DNA, CDR3 protein. A D gene is named only where the DNA matches it firmly. Size tells how often a clone was seen (once, few, many) or the class of an expanded clone, and some rows leave it out.

clone size: few
J gene: TRBJ2-2
D gene: NA
V gene: TRBV11-2
CDR3 length: 15
CDR3 DNA: TGTGCCAGCAGCTTACAGGGAAGAAACACCGGGGAGCTGTTTTTT
CDR3 protein: CASSLQGRNTGELFF

clone size: many
J gene: TRBJ2-5
D gene: TRBD2
V gene: TRBV27
CDR3 length: 15
CDR3 DNA: TGTGCCAGCAGTTTATCTATGACTCCGGGGGGGACCCAGTACTTC
CDR3 protein: CASSLSMTPGGTQYF

clone size: few
J gene: TRBJ1-2
D gene: TRBD1
V gene: TRBV29-1
CDR3 length: 14
CDR3 DNA: TGCAGCGTGGGGGGGACAGGGGAAGGCTATGGCTACACCTTC
CDR3 protein: CSVGGTGEGYGYTF

clone size: many
J gene: TRBJ1-5
D gene: NA
V gene: TRBV20-1
CDR3 length: 15
CDR3 DNA: TGCAGTGCTAGAGAGTCACAGGTGAACAATCAGCCCCAGCATTTT
CDR3 protein: CSARESQVNNQPQHF

clone size: NA
J gene: TRBJ1-1
D gene: NA
V gene: TRBV6-1
CDR3 length: 14
CDR3 DNA: TGTGCCAGCAGTGCACAGGGAGGGGACACTGAAGCTTTCTTT
CDR3 protein: CASSAQGGDTEAFF

clone size: NA
J gene: TRBJ2-3
D gene: NA
V gene: TRBV20-1
CDR3 length: 15
CDR3 DNA: TGCAGTGCTAGAGATGGGCAGGGACCGGGGGTTACGCAGTATTTT
CDR3 protein: CSARDGQGPGVTQYF

clone size: few
J gene: TRBJ2-7
D gene: TRBD1
V gene: TRBV7-2
CDR3 length: 14
CDR3 DNA: TGTGCCAGCAGCTTTGACAGGGCGAGCTACGAGCAGTACTTC
CDR3 protein: CASSFDRASYEQYF

clone size: NA
J gene: TRBJ2-7
D gene: NA
V gene: TRBV5-1
CDR3 length: 14
CDR3 DNA: TGCGCCAGCAGCTTGGTGCAGGCTACCTACGAGCAGTACTTC
CDR3 protein: CASSLVQATYEQYF

clone size: NA
J gene: TRBJ1-2
D gene: TRBD1
V gene: TRBV20-1
CDR3 length: 15
CDR3 DNA: TGCAGTGCTAGAGTGGGGGCAGGGGGATGGTATGGCTACACCTTC
CDR3 protein: CSARVGAGGWYGYTF

clone size: few
J gene: TRBJ1-4
D gene: TRBD1
V gene: TRBV7-8
CDR3 length: 15
CDR3 DNA: TGTGCCAGCAGACAGAGGGGGCAGGGGAATGAAAAACTGTTTTTT
CDR3 protein: CASRQRGQGNEKLFF

clone size: many
J gene: TRBJ1-1
D gene: TRBD1
V gene: TRBV11-2
CDR3 length: 13
CDR3 DNA: TGTGCCAGCAGCCTACAGGGGGTTGGTGAAGCTTTCTTT
CDR3 protein: CASSLQGVGEAFF

clone size: few
J gene: TRBJ1-5
D gene: NA
V gene: TRBV7-2
CDR3 length: 15
CDR3 DNA: TGTGCCAGCAGCTTAAGGGCCCCCAGCAATCAGCCCCAGCATTTT
CDR3 protein: CASSLRAPSNQPQHF

clone size: many
J gene: TRBJ2-7
D gene: NA
V gene: TRBV7-2
CDR3 length: 13
CDR3 DNA: TGTGCCAGCAGCTCGACTATGACCTACGAGCAGTACTTC
CDR3 protein: CASSSTMTYEQYF

clone size: few
J gene: TRBJ2-3
D gene: TRBD2
V gene: TRBV7-8
CDR3 length: 13
CDR3 DNA: TGTGCCAGCAGCTTGCCTCCCGGGACTAACCCGTATTTT
CDR3 protein: CASSLPPGTNPYF

clone size: many
J gene: TRBJ2-7
D gene: NA
V gene: TRBV7-2
CDR3 length: 15
CDR3 DNA: TGTGCCAGCAGCTTTGTTGGGGGGTTTTCCTACGAGCAGTACTTC
CDR3 protein: CASSFVGGFSYEQYF

clone size: many
J gene: TRBJ1-1
D gene: NA
V gene: TRBV7-3
CDR3 length: 13
CDR3 DNA: TGTGCCAGCAGCCTTCAACCGAACACTGAAGCTTTCTTT
CDR3 protein: CASSLQPNTEAFF

clone size: few
J gene: TRBJ1-1
D gene: NA
V gene: TRBV6-5
CDR3 length: 14
CDR3 DNA: TGTGCCAGCACTACAGGGTACGTGAACACTGAAGCTTTCTTT
CDR3 protein: CASTTGYVNTEAFF

clone size: NA
J gene: TRBJ1-2
D gene: TRBD1
V gene: TRBV4-2
CDR3 length: 15
CDR3 DNA: TGTGCCAGCAGCCCACCGGGACAGGGGAACTATGGCTACACCTTC
CDR3 protein: CASSPPGQGNYGYTF

clone size: NA
J gene: TRBJ1-2
D gene: NA
V gene: TRBV9
CDR3 length: 14
CDR3 DNA: TGTGCCAGCAGCAGCCGGGGGGGCCTCTATGGCTACACCTTC
CDR3 protein: CASSSRGGLYGYTF

clone size: many
J gene: TRBJ1-2
D gene: TRBD1
V gene: TRBV6-5
CDR3 length: 15
CDR3 DNA: TGTGCCAGCAGCCCCAGACAGGGGAGGTCCTATGGCTACACCTTC
CDR3 protein: CASSPRQGRSYGYTF

clone size: NA
J gene: TRBJ1-1
D gene: NA
V gene: TRBV7-9
CDR3 length: 13
CDR3 DNA: TGTGCCAGCAGCTACTTTATGAACACTGAAGCTTTCTTT
CDR3 protein: CASSYFMNTEAFF

clone size: few
J gene: TRBJ1-4
D gene: NA
V gene: TRBV10-3
CDR3 length: 14
CDR3 DNA: TGTGCCATCAGTGAGTCGATTGATCATGAAAAACTGTTTTTT
CDR3 protein: CAISESIDHEKLFF

clone size: many
J gene: TRBJ2-3
D gene: TRBD2
V gene: TRBV10-1
CDR3 length: 15
CDR3 DNA: TGCGCCAGCAGTGTCGGACTAGCGGGGCGAGATACGCAGTATTTT
CDR3 protein: CASSVGLAGRDTQYF

clone size: many
J gene: TRBJ2-1
D gene: TRBD2
V gene: TRBV4-1
CDR3 length: 15
CDR3 DNA: TGCGCCAGCAGCCAAGATGGAGCGGGGGTGGATGAGCAGTTCTTC
CDR3 protein: CASSQDGAGVDEQFF

clone size: NA
J gene: TRBJ1-5
D gene: TRBD1
V gene: TRBV12-3/TRBV12-4
CDR3 length: 14
CDR3 DNA: TGTGCCAGCAGTTCTGGACAGGGGTATCAGCCCCAGCATTTT
CDR3 protein: CASSSGQGYQPQHF

clone size: few
J gene: TRBJ2-3
D gene: NA
V gene: TRBV20-1
CDR3 length: 14
CDR3 DNA: TGCAGTGCTAGAGTGGGGACTAGCACAGATACGCAGTATTTT
CDR3 protein: CSARVGTSTDTQYF

clone size: NA
J gene: TRBJ1-2
D gene: NA
V gene: TRBV7-2
CDR3 length: 14
CDR3 DNA: TGTGCCAGCAGCTTAGACAGGGCTCCCTATGGCTACACCTTC
CDR3 protein: CASSLDRAPYGYTF

clone size: NA
J gene: TRBJ2-1
D gene: TRBD2
V gene: TRBV7-9
CDR3 length: 15
CDR3 DNA: TGTGCCAGCAGCCCCACTAGCGGGCCCTACAATGAGCAGTTCTTC
CDR3 protein: CASSPTSGPYNEQFF

clone size: NA
J gene: TRBJ2-3
D gene: NA
V gene: TRBV6-6
CDR3 length: 12
CDR3 DNA: TGTGCCAGCAGGACCAGACCCAATACGCAGTATTTT
CDR3 protein: CASRTRPNTQYF

clone size: few
J gene: TRBJ1-2
D gene: NA
V gene: TRBV7-2
CDR3 length: 15
CDR3 DNA: TGTGCCAGCCGCCTTGATCCAGGGACTAACTATGGCTACACCTTC
CDR3 protein: CASRLDPGTNYGYTF

clone size: NA
J gene: TRBJ1-3
D gene: NA
V gene: TRBV7-9
CDR3 length: 15
CDR3 DNA: TGTGCCAGCAGCTTAAGGGACCGGGGGGGAAACACCATATATTTT
CDR3 protein: CASSLRDRGGNTIYF

clone size: NA
J gene: TRBJ2-2
D gene: TRBD1
V gene: TRBV24-1
CDR3 length: 14
CDR3 DNA: TGTGCCACCCAGGGACAGGGAGGTCCCGGGGAGCTGTTTTTT
CDR3 protein: CATQGQGGPGELFF

clone size: few
J gene: TRBJ2-2
D gene: TRBD2
V gene: TRBV7-2
CDR3 length: 16
CDR3 DNA: TGTGCCAGCAGCCTGGGAGGGGCCGCTAGGGGCGGGGAGCTGTTTTTT
CDR3 protein: CASSLGGAARGGELFF

clone size: many
J gene: TRBJ2-5
D gene: TRBD2
V gene: TRBV20-1
CDR3 length: 14
CDR3 DNA: TGCAGTGCTAGAGAAGATCTAGCGGGGGAGACCCAGTACTTC
CDR3 protein: CSAREDLAGETQYF

clone size: NA
J gene: TRBJ2-5
D gene: NA
V gene: TRBV6-5
CDR3 length: 16
CDR3 DNA: TGTGCCAGCAGTTCCCTCGGACAGGGAGGGCGAGAGACCCAGTACTTC
CDR3 protein: CASSSLGQGGRETQYF

clone size: few
J gene: TRBJ2-3
D gene: NA
V gene: TRBV7-9
CDR3 length: 13
CDR3 DNA: TGTGCCAGCAGCTTAGGGTTTCAGAATACGCAGTATTTT
CDR3 protein: CASSLGFQNTQYF

clone size: NA
J gene: TRBJ1-2
D gene: TRBD1
V gene: TRBV29-1
CDR3 length: 13
CDR3 DNA: TGCAGCGTTGGTCAGGACAGGGTCTATGGCTACACCTTC
CDR3 protein: CSVGQDRVYGYTF

clone size: few
J gene: TRBJ2-3
D gene: NA
V gene: TRBV7-2
CDR3 length: 15
CDR3 DNA: TGTGCCAGCAGCTTAGGTGGCCGATACACAGATACGCAGTATTTT
CDR3 protein: CASSLGGRYTDTQYF

clone size: NA
J gene: TRBJ1-1
D gene: NA
V gene: TRBV30
CDR3 length: 14
CDR3 DNA: TGTGCCTGGAGTGTAGACCTCCCGGGCACTGAAGCTTTCTTT
CDR3 protein: CAWSVDLPGTEAFF

clone size: few
J gene: TRBJ1-2
D gene: NA
V gene: TRBV4-2
CDR3 length: 14
CDR3 DNA: TGTGCCAGCAGCCAGGGCTCTTTAGGGTATGGCTACACCTTC
CDR3 protein: CASSQGSLGYGYTF

clone size: few
J gene: TRBJ1-6
D gene: NA
V gene: TRBV9
CDR3 length: 15
CDR3 DNA: TGTGCCAGCGGGGGGGGACGGGACTATAATTCACCCCTCCACTTT
CDR3 protein: CASGGGRDYNSPLHF

clone size: few
J gene: TRBJ2-5
D gene: NA
V gene: TRBV28
CDR3 length: 14
CDR3 DNA: TGTGCCAGCAGTTTAATGGACTGGCAAGAGACCCAGTACTTC
CDR3 protein: CASSLMDWQETQYF

clone size: NA
J gene: TRBJ1-6
D gene: NA
V gene: TRBV4-3
CDR3 length: 16
CDR3 DNA: TGCGCCAGCAGCCCCGAGGGAAGCTCCTATAATTCACCCCTCCACTTT
CDR3 protein: CASSPEGSSYNSPLHF

clone size: NA
J gene: TRBJ1-1
D gene: NA
V gene: TRBV5-1
CDR3 length: 13
CDR3 DNA: TGCGCCAGCAGTATACTGGGGGGCACTGAAGCTTTCTTT
CDR3 protein: CASSILGGTEAFF

clone size: many
J gene: TRBJ1-2
D gene: NA
V gene: TRBV5-1
CDR3 length: 14
CDR3 DNA: TGCGCCAGCAGCTTGCCGGGGACTGGGAGAGGCTACACCTTC
CDR3 protein: CASSLPGTGRGYTF

clone size: few
J gene: TRBJ2-2
D gene: NA
V gene: TRBV29-1
CDR3 length: 12
CDR3 DNA: TGCAGCGTTCGACGGGACGCCGGGGAGCTGTTTTTT
CDR3 protein: CSVRRDAGELFF

clone size: NA
J gene: TRBJ2-2
D gene: NA
V gene: TRBV5-1
CDR3 length: 14
CDR3 DNA: TGCGCCAGCAGCTTGGTCGGAAGTACCGGGGAGCTGTTTTTT
CDR3 protein: CASSLVGSTGELFF

clone size: NA
J gene: TRBJ1-2
D gene: NA
V gene: TRBV19
CDR3 length: 14
CDR3 DNA: TGTGCCAGTAGCCCCTTACAGGTCGCCCTTGGCTACACCTTC
CDR3 protein: CASSPLQVALGYTF

clone size: few
J gene: TRBJ2-5
D gene: NA
V gene: TRBV20-1
CDR3 length: 15
CDR3 DNA: TGCAGTGCTGGTCTGGCGGGGACTCACAGGGAGACCCAGTACTTC
CDR3 protein: CSAGLAGTHRETQYF

clone size: many
J gene: TRBJ1-2
D gene: TRBD1
V gene: TRBV20-1
CDR3 length: 15
CDR3 DNA: TGCAGTGCTAGAGACCTCAGGGGGTGGGGCTATGGCTACACCTTC
CDR3 protein: CSARDLRGWGYGYTF

clone size: few
J gene: TRBJ2-3
D gene: NA
V gene: TRBV28
CDR3 length: 14
CDR3 DNA: TGTGCCAGCAGGGACACCACCGTTGCCGGGACGCAGTATTTT
CDR3 protein: CASRDTTVAGTQYF

clone size: NA
J gene: TRBJ2-3
D gene: TRBD2
V gene: TRBV4-2
CDR3 length: 16
CDR3 DNA: TGTGCCAGCAGCCAATTGGCGGGGGTTACCACAGATACGCAGTATTTT
CDR3 protein: CASSQLAGVTTDTQYF

clone size: once
J gene: TRBJ1-1
D gene: TRBD1
V gene: TRBV18
CDR3 length: 13
CDR3 DNA: TGTGCCAGCTTGGGACAGATAAACACTGAAGCTTTCTTT
CDR3 protein: CASLGQINTEAFF

clone size: many
J gene: TRBJ2-3
D gene: NA
V gene: TRBV20-1
CDR3 length: 14
CDR3 DNA: TGCAGTGCTAGTGATAGCGCCGGCACAGATACGCAGTATTTT
CDR3 protein: CSASDSAGTDTQYF

clone size: many
J gene: TRBJ1-6
D gene: NA
V gene: TRBV20-1
CDR3 length: 15
CDR3 DNA: TGCAGTGCCAGGCCTCTGGGTGGCCGGAATTCACCCCTCCACTTT
CDR3 protein: CSARPLGGRNSPLHF

clone size: few
J gene: TRBJ1-5
D gene: NA
V gene: TRBV18
CDR3 length: 15
CDR3 DNA: TGTGCCAGCTCACCAGCCATCCGGGGGAATCAGCCCCAGCATTTT
CDR3 protein: CASSPAIRGNQPQHF

clone size: NA
J gene: TRBJ2-5
D gene: NA
V gene: TRBV15
CDR3 length: 14
CDR3 DNA: TGTGCCACCAGCAGAGACCCTACGGGGGAGACCCAGTACTTC
CDR3 protein: CATSRDPTGETQYF

clone size: NA
J gene: TRBJ2-5
D gene: NA
V gene: TRBV19
CDR3 length: 13
CDR3 DNA: TGTGCCAGTAATGGGGGGCCGTCGGAGACCCAGTACTTC
CDR3 protein: CASNGGPSETQYF

clone size: NA
J gene: TRBJ1-1
D gene: TRBD1
V gene: TRBV12-5
CDR3 length: 15
CDR3 DNA: TGTGCTAGTGCTTTCTGGGGGGACAGGGCCTCTAAAGCTTTCTTT
CDR3 protein: CASAFWGDRASKAFF